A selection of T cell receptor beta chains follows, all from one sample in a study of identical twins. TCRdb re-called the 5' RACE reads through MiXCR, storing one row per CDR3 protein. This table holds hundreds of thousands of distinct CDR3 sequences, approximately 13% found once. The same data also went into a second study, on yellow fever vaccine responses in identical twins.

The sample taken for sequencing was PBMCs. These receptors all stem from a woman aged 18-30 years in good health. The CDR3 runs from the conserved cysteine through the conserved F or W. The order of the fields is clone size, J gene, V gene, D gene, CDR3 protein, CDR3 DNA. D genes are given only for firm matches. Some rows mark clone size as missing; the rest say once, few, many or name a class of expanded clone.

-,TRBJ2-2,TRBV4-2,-,CASSQDVSALGELFF,TGTGCCAGCAGCCAAGATGTGTCGGCGCTCGGGGAGCTGTTTTTT
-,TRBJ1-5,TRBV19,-,CASSILVSNQPQHF,TGTGCCAGTAGTATACTCGTTTCCAATCAGCCCCAGCATTTT
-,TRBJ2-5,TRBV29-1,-,CSAGPRLQETQYF,TGCAGCGCGGGCCCACGGCTCCAAGAGACCCAGTACTTC
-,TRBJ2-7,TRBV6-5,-,CASSYEDNREQYF,TGTGCCAGCAGTTACGAGGACAACAGAGAGCAGTACTTC
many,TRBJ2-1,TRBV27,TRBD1,CASRDSRGQGIEQFF,TGTGCCAGCAGAGATTCACGGGGACAGGGGATTGAGCAGTTCTTC
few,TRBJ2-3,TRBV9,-,CASSEQENTDTQYF,TGTGCCAGCAGCGAACAGGAAAACACAGATACGCAGTATTTT
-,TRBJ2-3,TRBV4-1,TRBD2,CASSQDLEGGLNTQYF,TGCGCCAGCAGCCAAGATCTGGAGGGAGGGCTAAATACGCAGTATTTT
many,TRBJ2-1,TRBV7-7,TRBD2,CASSLVAGVTYNEQFF,TGTGCCAGCAGCTTAGTGGCGGGAGTTACCTACAATGAGCAGTTCTTC
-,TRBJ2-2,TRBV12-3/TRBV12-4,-,CASSWAGQVFF,TGTGCCAGCAGTTGGGCAGGTCAGGTGTTTTTT
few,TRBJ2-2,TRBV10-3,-,CAISDRDIQVPGELFF,TGTGCCATCAGTGATCGGGACATCCAGGTCCCCGGGGAGCTGTTTTTT
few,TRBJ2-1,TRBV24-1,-,CATSDSGPISYNEQFF,TGTGCCACCAGTGATTCTGGACCGATCTCCTACAATGAGCAGTTCTTC
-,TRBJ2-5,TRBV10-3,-,CAISQADQETQYF,TGTGCCATCAGTCAGGCTGACCAAGAGACCCAGTACTTC
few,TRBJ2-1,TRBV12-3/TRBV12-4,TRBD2,CASRLSGGRYNEQFF,TGTGCCAGCAGACTTAGCGGGGGTAGATACAATGAGCAGTTCTTC
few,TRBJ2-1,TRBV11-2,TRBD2,CASSLGLGTSGSWGDNEQFF,TGTGCCAGCAGCTTGGGATTAGGGACTAGCGGTTCCTGGGGGGACAATGAGCAGTTCTTC
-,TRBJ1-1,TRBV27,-,CASSFSTGRTEAFF,TGTGCCAGCAGTTTCAGCACCGGGAGGACTGAAGCTTTCTTT
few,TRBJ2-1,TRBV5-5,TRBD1,CASSEGQGADNEQFF,TGTGCCAGCAGCGAGGGACAGGGGGCAGACAATGAGCAGTTCTTC
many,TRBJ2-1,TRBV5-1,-,CASSLELLNEQFF,TGCGCCAGCAGCTTGGAGCTGCTCAATGAGCAGTTCTTC
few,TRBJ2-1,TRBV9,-,CASSVGSAGYNEQFF,TGTGCCAGCAGCGTAGGATCTGCGGGCTACAATGAGCAGTTCTTC
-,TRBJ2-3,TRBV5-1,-,CASSLAPETGTQYF,TGCGCCAGCAGCTTGGCTCCGGAGACAGGAACGCAGTATTTT
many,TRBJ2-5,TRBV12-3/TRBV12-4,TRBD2,CASSLSLAVGETQYF,TGTGCCAGCAGTTTAAGCCTAGCGGTGGGGGAGACCCAGTACTTC
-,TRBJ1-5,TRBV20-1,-,CSAIRGGQPQHF,TGCAGTGCTATCCGGGGAGGTCAGCCCCAGCATTTT
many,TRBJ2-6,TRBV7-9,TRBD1,CASSLTGGVGTNVLTF,TGTGCCAGCAGCTTGACAGGGGGCGTCGGGACCAACGTCCTGACTTTC
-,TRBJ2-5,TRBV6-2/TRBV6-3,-,CASSFRDNREETQYF,TGTGCCAGCAGTTTCAGAGATAATCGCGAAGAGACCCAGTACTTC
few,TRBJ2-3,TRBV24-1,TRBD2,CATSDRYSGRAPGGDTQYF,TGTGCCACCAGTGACCGCTATAGCGGGAGGGCCCCGGGCGGAGATACGCAGTATTTT
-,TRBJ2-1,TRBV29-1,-,CSVAVAGDEQFF,TGCAGCGTCGCCGTGGCAGGGGATGAGCAGTTCTTC
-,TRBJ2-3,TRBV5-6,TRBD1,CASSLSPGQVGFTDTQYF,TGTGCCAGCAGCTTGTCCCCGGGACAGGTGGGATTCACAGATACGCAGTATTTT
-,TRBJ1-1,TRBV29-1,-,CSVARLGNTEAFF,TGCAGCGTTGCACGGTTGGGGAACACTGAAGCTTTCTTT
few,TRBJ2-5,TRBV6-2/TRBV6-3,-,CASSFEGSKVQETQYF,TGTGCCAGCAGTTTCGAGGGATCTAAGGTACAAGAGACCCAGTACTTC
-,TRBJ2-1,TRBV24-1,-,CATSDLTRRGANEQFF,TGTGCCACCAGTGATTTAACGAGACGGGGGGCTAATGAGCAGTTCTTC
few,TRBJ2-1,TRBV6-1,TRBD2,CASSDQTSGRGNEQFF,TGTGCCAGCAGTGATCAGACTAGCGGGAGGGGGAATGAGCAGTTCTTC
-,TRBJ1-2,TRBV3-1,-,CASSQGWWETF,TGTGCCAGCAGCCAAGGATGGTGGGAAACCTTC
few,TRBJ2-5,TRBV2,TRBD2,CASMSGREETQYF,TGTGCCAGCATGAGCGGGAGGGAGGAGACCCAGTACTTC
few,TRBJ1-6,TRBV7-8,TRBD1,CASSISSGTVNSPLHF,TGTGCCAGCAGCATCTCCTCCGGGACAGTAAATTCACCCCTCCACTTT
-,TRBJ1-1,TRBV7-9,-,CASTRGTGDNTEAFF,TGTGCCAGCACTCGAGGCACGGGGGATAACACTGAAGCTTTCTTT
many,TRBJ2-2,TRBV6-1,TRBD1,CASSFQGAWVGELFF,TGTGCCAGCAGCTTTCAGGGGGCCTGGGTCGGGGAGCTGTTTTTT
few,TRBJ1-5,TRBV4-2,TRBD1,CASSQDRKNQPQHF,TGTGCCAGCAGCCAGGACAGGAAAAATCAGCCCCAGCATTTT
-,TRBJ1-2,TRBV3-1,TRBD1,CASSQQTGPNYGYTF,TGTGCCAGCAGCCAACAGACAGGGCCAAACTATGGCTACACCTTC
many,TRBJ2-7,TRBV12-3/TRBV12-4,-,CASSLSRATYEQYF,TGTGCCAGCAGTTTAAGCAGGGCTACCTACGAGCAGTACTTC
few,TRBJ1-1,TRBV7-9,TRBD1,CASSLIPGTGESTRGFF,TGTGCCAGCAGCTTAATTCCCGGGACAGGGGAATCTACCCGGGGTTTCTTT
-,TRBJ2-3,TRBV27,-,CASTWGASGTDTQYF,TGTGCCAGCACTTGGGGAGCTAGCGGCACAGATACGCAGTATTTT
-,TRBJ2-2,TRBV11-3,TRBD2,CASSSGTSRDVYFPNTGELFF,TGTGCCAGCAGCTCCGGGACTAGTAGGGATGTGTACTTCCCGAACACCGGGGAGCTGTTTTTT
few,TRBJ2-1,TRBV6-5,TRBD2,CASSYSSGLAYNEQFF,TGTGCCAGCAGTTACTCCTCGGGACTAGCCTACAATGAGCAGTTCTTC
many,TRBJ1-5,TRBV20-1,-,CSATRGVPALNQPQHF,TGCAGTGCCACACGCGGGGTTCCCGCCCTAAATCAGCCCCAGCATTTT
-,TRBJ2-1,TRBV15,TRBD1,CATSSFLQGDYNEQFF,TGTGCCACCAGCAGCTTTTTGCAGGGGGACTACAATGAGCAGTTCTTC
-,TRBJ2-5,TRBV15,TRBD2,CATSRFAGVEETQYF,TGTGCCACCAGCAGGTTCGCGGGAGTGGAGGAGACCCAGTACTTC
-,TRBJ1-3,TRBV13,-,CASSLWLNTIYF,TGTGCCAGCAGCTTATGGCTGAACACCATATATTTT
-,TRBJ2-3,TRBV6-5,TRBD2,CASSYTSGGASTDTQYF,TGTGCCAGCAGTTATACTAGCGGGGGGGCAAGCACAGATACGCAGTATTTT
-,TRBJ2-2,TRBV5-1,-,CASGLQNTGELFF,TGCGCCAGCGGCCTTCAGAACACCGGGGAGCTGTTTTTT
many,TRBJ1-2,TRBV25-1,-,CASSELGSTLGYTF,TGTGCCAGCAGTGAATTGGGCAGCACACTTGGCTACACCTTC
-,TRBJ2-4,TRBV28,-,CASSSPVLIQYF,TGTGCCAGCAGTTCCCCCGTTTTGATTCAGTACTTC
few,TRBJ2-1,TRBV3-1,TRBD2,CASSPVRGLAADNEQFF,TGTGCCAGCAGCCCAGTTCGTGGACTAGCGGCCGACAATGAGCAGTTCTTC
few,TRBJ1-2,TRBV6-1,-,CAVQGQFGYGYTF,TGTGCCGTTCAGGGCCAATTCGGCTATGGCTACACCTTC
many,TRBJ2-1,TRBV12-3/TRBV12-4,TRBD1,CASGTGGRYEQFF,TGTGCCAGCGGGACAGGGGGCCGGTATGAGCAGTTCTTC
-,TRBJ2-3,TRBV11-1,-,CASSPPPAELSTDTQYF,TGTGCCAGCAGCCCCCCGCCGGCAGAGTTAAGCACAGATACGCAGTATTTT
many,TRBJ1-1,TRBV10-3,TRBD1,CAISGGQGPNTEAFF,TGTGCCATCAGTGGGGGACAGGGGCCAAACACTGAAGCTTTCTTT
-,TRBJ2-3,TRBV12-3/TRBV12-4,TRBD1,CASTLGQGRTDTQYF,TGTGCCAGCACCCTAGGACAGGGTCGCACAGATACGCAGTATTTT